These 5 T cell receptor beta chains originate from one sample sequenced in a study of blood T cell repertoires in COVID-19 (dated by TCRdb to the early 2020s). Libraries were constructed by the immunoSEQ multiplex PCR assay. The immuneACCESS repertoire file appears here via TCRdb, limited to in-frame rearrangements. These files lack a portion of the clones; in checked studies, under half of the deficit traces to unresolved V genes, and the cause of the others is not known. Present in this sample are about 320,000 clones, about 92% of which were seen just once. The ten largest clones take up 2.6% of the sample. Sequencing was done on a sample of PBMCs or T cells enriched from blood (not recorded which). These receptor sequences come from a man aged 55 to 70 who had recovered from COVID-19.

The chain recombines TRBV6-5 with TRBJ1-5; D gene unclear. Per germline, CDR1 MNHEY and CDR2 SVGAGI. The CDR3 length is 14 residues. V was pared by 4 bases and J by 7 bases, with 14 bases between. The CDR3 loop reads CASSSVAGGQPQHF. CDR3 DNA sequence: TGTGCCAGCAGTTCCGTCGCAGGTGGCCAGCCCCAGCATTTT.

The chain joins TRBV7-2 to TRBJ1-6; D perhaps matches TRBD1 (6 bases). V shed 8 bases and J shed 6 bases, with 11 bases lying between them. The CDR3 is 13 residues long. Germline-derived CDR1 and CDR2 are SGHTA and FQGNSA. The CDR3 here is CASGQSFNSPLHF. The CDR3 DNA is TGTGCCAGCGGACAGAGTTTTAATTCACCCCTCCACTTT.

V gene TRBV11-3 combines with J gene TRBJ2-1, with 11 bases identical to TRBD2. V shed 2 bases and J 3 bases; nucleotides not matched to a gene: 9. Looked up from germline, CDR1 is SGHNT and CDR2 is YENEEA. This CDR3 comprises 18 residues. The DNA of the CDR3 is TGTGCCAGCAGCTTACTTACTAGCGGGGGCCTGTACTACAATGAGCAGTTCTTC. This translates into CASSLLTSGGLYYNEQFF.

The chain is built from TRBV27 and TRBJ2-7; TRBD1 might be the D (6 bases). The germline gives CDR1 MNHEY, CDR2 SMNVEV (reference sequence). The CDR3 runs 17 residues. Between the trimmed V and J ends, which lost 2 bases and 2 bases, there was a span of 19 bases. In nucleotides, the CDR3 is TGTGCCAGCAGTTTAAGGACAGTTAAACAAACCCCCTACGAGCAGTACTTC. Protein: CASSLRTVKQTPYEQYF.

The chain has TRBV3-1 (or the pseudogene TRBV3-2) and TRBJ2-7; D is unresolved. V was clipped by 5 bases and J by 0 bases, with 14 bases between them. The CDR3 is made up of 15 amino acids. Per germline, CDR1 LGHDT and CDR2 YNNKEL (reference sequence). The CDR3 DNA reads TGTGCCAGCAGCGGCCGCGGCGGTCACTCCTACGAGCAGTACTTC. Its protein product is CASSGRGGHSYEQYF.